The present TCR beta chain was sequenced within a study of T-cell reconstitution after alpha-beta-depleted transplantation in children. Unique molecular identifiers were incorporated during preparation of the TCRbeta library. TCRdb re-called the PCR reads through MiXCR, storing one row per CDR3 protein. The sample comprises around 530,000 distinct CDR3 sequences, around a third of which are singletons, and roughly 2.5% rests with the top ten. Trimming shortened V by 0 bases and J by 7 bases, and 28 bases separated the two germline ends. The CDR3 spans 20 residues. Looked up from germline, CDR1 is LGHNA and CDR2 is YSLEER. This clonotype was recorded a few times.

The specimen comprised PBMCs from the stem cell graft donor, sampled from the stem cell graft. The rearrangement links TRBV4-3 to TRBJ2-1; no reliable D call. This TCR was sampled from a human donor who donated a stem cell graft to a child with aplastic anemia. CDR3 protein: CASSQEPGMSWLLPRNEQFF. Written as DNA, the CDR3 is TGCGCCAGCAGCCAAGAACCAGGCATGTCATGGCTCCTCCCCAGGAATGAGCAGTTCTTC.